These 3 T cell receptor beta chains originate from one sample sequenced in a study of blood T cell repertoires in COVID-19. TCRdb's copy holds only in-frame clones and misses some; the assay was immunoSEQ multiplex PCR. The sample includes 400,000 to 550,000 clones, about 89% of them seen just once. Sequencing used peripheral blood. Every receptor here comes from a woman aged 30 to 39 with acute or convalescent COVID-19.

This clone was observed once. One end of the junction fails to match germline, which may point to a read error. The V gene is TRBV30, the J gene TRBJ2-7; TRBD1 is a possible D gene (5 bases). The CDR3 totals 15 residues. CDR1 and CDR2 (germline): GTSNPN, SVGIG (reference sequence). The CDR3: CAWSVIRVASHEQYF. The DNA of the CDR3 is TGTGCCTGGAGTGTCATCAGGGTAGCCTCCCACGAGCAGTACTTC.

V gene TRBV11-2 combines with J gene TRBJ2-1; D is undetermined. The germline CDR1 and CDR2 sequences are SGHAT and FQNNGV. The CDR3 contains 14 residues. Deletions cut 0 bases from V and 9 bases from J, with 12 bases between. For the CDR3, the DNA is TGTGCCAGCAGCTTAGATAGGAGAAGTGGTGAGCAGTTCTTC. Amino acid sequence: CASSLDRRSGEQFF. The full variable domain, in which reference TRBV11-2 and TRBJ2-1 provide the parts outside the CDR3, is EAGVAQSPRYKIIEKRQSVAFWCNPISGHATLYWYQQILGQGPKLLIQFQNNGVVDDSQLPKDRFSAERLKGVDSTLKIQPAKLEDSAVYLCASSLDRRSGEQFFGPGTRLTVL.

This clone appeared a few times. This chain joins TRBV18 and TRBJ1-4; D is possibly TRBD1 (5 bases). Germline-derived CDR1 and CDR2 are KGHSH and LQKENI. The CDR3 extends over 18 amino acids. The V end lost 3 bases, the J end lost 8 bases, and 25 bases lay between the germline ends. CDR3: CASSPLPLVGREGEKLFF. CDR3 in DNA: TGTGCCAGCTCACCGCTCCCCCTCGTAGGCAGGGAAGGGGAAAAACTGTTTTTT.